This T cell receptor (beta chain) was captured by sequencing in a study of tumor-infiltrating lymphocytes in primary liver carcinoma. For the study at large: Samples produced roughly 3.65 to 7.5 million productive TCRbeta reads, comparable across tissue types.

Total RNA and DNA came together from about 19-30 mg of bulk tissue without cell sorting. Patients had primary liver carcinoma treated by surgical resection. With chronic HBV infection, the patients were also treatment-naive. The sampling covered five separate regions of each tumor. The CDR3 is made up of 20 amino acids. Priming with a constant-region primer yielded TCR beta cDNA from 450 to 550 ng total RNA. Three nested multiplex PCR rounds of slightly modified ARM-PCR generated TCR beta libraries. Use of TRBV1-TRBV30 forward primers with a C-beta reverse primer characterized the first two PCR rounds, which lasted around 11 cycles each. TCRdb itself ran the multiplex PCR reads through MiXCR, one entry per CDR3 protein. The sample lists fewer than 110,000 distinct CDR3 sequences; around two thirds were seen once.

The chain couples TRBV12-3 or TRBV12-4 to TRBJ2-3, with 13 bases aligning to TRBD2. The TCR was taken from a woman aged 60 to 75 with primary liver carcinoma and hepatitis B virus infection. The source material was liver tumor tissue from sampling region 2. Subset defined: tumor region T2, inferior pole. The CDR3 spells CAGSQNNYGTSGTSTDTQYF. The DNA for the CDR3 is TGTGCAGGCAGCCAGAACAATTACGGGACTAGCGGGACTAGCACAGATACGCAGTATTTT.